This T cell receptor beta chain stems from a study of blood T cell repertoires in COVID-19. Study context: COVID-19 samples collected from the United States, Italy and Spain covered acute and convalescent phases.

CDR1 is SGHVS and CDR2 is FNYEAQ in the germline V gene. After removal of 4 bases from V and 5 bases from J, the junction contained 7 bases not matched to a gene. The length of the CDR3 is 16 residues. Everyone who took part was 18 to 89 years old, and they came from over 20 US areas. A case of COVID-19 had been met by exposed participants within 2 weeks before study entry. Methods used by the authors: Reference gene primer amplification gave estimated nucleated cell counts. Clones were read by immunoSEQ multiplex PCR, and TCRdb kept only the in-frame ones, dropping some. V, J and clone size are those of that table, while D and trimming were read from the DNA. This sample has 220,000 or so clones, with 85% to 90% found just once.

The receptor was derived from a man younger than 40 who had been exposed to COVID-19. Sequencing was done on a sample of PBMCs or T cells enriched from blood (not recorded which). The chain carries TRBV7-6 and TRBJ2-2, with 10 bases that match TRBD2. CDR3 residues: CASSSFSGGYTGELFF. The CDR3 nucleotides read TGTGCCAGCAGCTCCTTTAGCGGGGGGTATACCGGGGAGCTGTTTTTT.